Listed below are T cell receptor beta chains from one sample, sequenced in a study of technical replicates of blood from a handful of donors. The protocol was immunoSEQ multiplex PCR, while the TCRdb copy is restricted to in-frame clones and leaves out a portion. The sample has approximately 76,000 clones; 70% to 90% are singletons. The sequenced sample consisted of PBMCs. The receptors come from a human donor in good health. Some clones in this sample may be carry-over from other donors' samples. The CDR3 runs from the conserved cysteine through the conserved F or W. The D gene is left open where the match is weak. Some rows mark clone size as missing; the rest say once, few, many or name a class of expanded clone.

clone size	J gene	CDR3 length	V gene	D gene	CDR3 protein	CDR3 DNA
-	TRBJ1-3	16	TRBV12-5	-	CASGLTQRTIGNTIYF	TGTGCTAGTGGTTTGACCCAAAGGACAATTGGAAACACCATATATTTT
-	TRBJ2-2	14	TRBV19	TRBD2	CASRGGENTGELFF	TGTGCCAGTAGGGGGGGGGAGAACACCGGGGAGCTGTTTTTT
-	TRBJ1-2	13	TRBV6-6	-	CASRSGANYGYTF	TGTGCCAGCAGGTCGGGAGCTAACTATGGCTACACCTTC
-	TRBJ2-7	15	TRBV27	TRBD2	CASSPGSSGGYEQYF	TGTGCCAGCAGCCCGGGGTCTAGCGGGGGTTACGAGCAGTACTTC
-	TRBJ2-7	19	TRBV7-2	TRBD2	CASSPPLAGLAGGPYEQYF	TGTGCCAGCAGCCCCCCCCTGGCCGGACTAGCGGGAGGGCCCTACGAGCAGTACTTC
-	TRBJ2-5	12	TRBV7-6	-	CASSLNRETQYF	TGTGCCAGCAGCCTTAATCGGGAGACCCAGTACTTC
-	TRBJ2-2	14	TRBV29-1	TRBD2	CSVEDTGGTGELFF	TGCAGCGTTGAGGACACGGGGGGGACCGGGGAGCTGTTTTTT
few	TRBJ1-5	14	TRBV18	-	CASSPGEYNQPQHF	TGTGCCAGCTCACCAGGGGAGTACAATCAGCCCCAGCATTTT
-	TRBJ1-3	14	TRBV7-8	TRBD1	CASSNRQGRNTIYF	TGTGCCAGCAGCAACCGACAGGGCAGAAACACCATATATTTT
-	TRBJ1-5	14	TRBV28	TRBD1	CASSFRDRNQPQHF	TGTGCCAGCAGTTTCCGGGACAGGAATCAGCCCCAGCATTTT
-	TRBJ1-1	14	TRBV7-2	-	CASSPTQLNTEAFF	TGTGCCAGCAGCCCGACACAATTGAACACTGAAGCTTTCTTT
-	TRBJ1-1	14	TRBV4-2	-	CASSQEGSNTEAFF	TGTGCCAGCAGCCAAGAGGGCTCGAACACTGAAGCTTTCTTT
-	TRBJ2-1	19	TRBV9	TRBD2	CASSVVGGLANPAYNEQFF	TGTGCCAGCAGCGTAGTCGGAGGACTAGCGAATCCAGCCTACAATGAGCAGTTCTTC
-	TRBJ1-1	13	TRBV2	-	CASSEGRNTEAFF	TGTGCCAGCAGTGAAGGGAGGAACACTGAAGCTTTCTTT
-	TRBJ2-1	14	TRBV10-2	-	CASGRGGLNNEQFF	TGCGCCAGCGGGAGGGGGGGGCTCAACAATGAGCAGTTCTTC
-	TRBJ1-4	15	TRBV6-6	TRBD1	CASSYNQGAGEKLFF	TGTGCCAGCAGTTACAATCAGGGGGCGGGTGAAAAACTGTTTTTT
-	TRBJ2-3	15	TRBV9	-	CASSVAGLLTDTQYF	TGTGCCAGCAGCGTAGCGGGACTGCTCACAGATACGCAGTATTTT
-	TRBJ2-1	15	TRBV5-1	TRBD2	CASSSSGFSYNEQFF	TGCGCCAGCAGCTCTAGCGGGTTCTCCTACAATGAGCAGTTCTTC
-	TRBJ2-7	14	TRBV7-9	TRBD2	CASSFGGIVYEQYF	TGTGCCAGCAGCTTCGGGGGGATTGTCTACGAGCAGTACTTC
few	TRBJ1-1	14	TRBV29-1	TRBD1	CSVVGTGGNTEAFF	TGCAGCGTTGTCGGCACAGGGGGCAACACTGAAGCTTTCTTT
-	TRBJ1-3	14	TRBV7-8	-	CASSLRGAGNTIYF	TGTGCCAGCAGCTTACGCGGGGCTGGAAACACCATATATTTT
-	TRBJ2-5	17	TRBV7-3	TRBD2	CASSLIPLAGNQETQYF	TGTGCCAGCAGCTTAATCCCGCTAGCGGGGAACCAAGAGACCCAGTACTTC
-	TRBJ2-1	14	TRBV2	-	CASSKVSSVNEQFF	TGTGCCAGCAGTAAGGTCTCTAGCGTCAATGAGCAGTTCTTC
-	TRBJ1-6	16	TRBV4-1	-	CASSSVRGNYNSPLHF	TGCGCCAGCAGTTCGGTTAGGGGGAATTATAATTCACCCCTCCACTTT
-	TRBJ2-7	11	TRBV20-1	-	CSATDIYEQYF	TGCAGTGCCACGGACATCTACGAGCAGTACTTC
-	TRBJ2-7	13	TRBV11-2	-	CASRQTGPYEQYF	TGTGCCAGCAGGCAGACAGGACCCTACGAGCAGTACTTC
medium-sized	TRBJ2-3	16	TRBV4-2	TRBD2	CASSQTTSGSADTQYF	TGTGCCAGCAGCCAGACGACTAGCGGGAGTGCAGATACGCAGTATTTT
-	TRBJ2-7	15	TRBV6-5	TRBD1	CASSHSGTGPYEQYF	TGTGCCAGCAGCCACTCCGGGACAGGACCCTACGAGCAGTACTTC
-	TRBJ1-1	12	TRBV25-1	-	CASSGTGSEAFF	TGTGCCAGCAGTGGCACAGGGTCTGAAGCTTTCTTT
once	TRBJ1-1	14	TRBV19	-	CASSSGQFNTEAFF	TGTGCCAGTAGTTCAGGACAGTTCAACACTGAAGCTTTCTTT
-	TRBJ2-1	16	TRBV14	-	CASSQESVRLFNEQFF	TGTGCCAGCAGCCAAGAAAGCGTCCGACTTTTTAATGAGCAGTTCTTC
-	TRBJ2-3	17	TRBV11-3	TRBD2	CASSLRRWRGGEDTQYF	TGTGCCAGCAGCTTGAGGCGGTGGCGGGGGGGTGAAGATACGCAGTATTTT
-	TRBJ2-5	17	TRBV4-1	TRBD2	CASSQDGRRGLQETQYF	TGCGCCAGCAGCCAAGATGGGAGGCGGGGGTTACAAGAGACCCAGTACTTC
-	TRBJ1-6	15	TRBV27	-	CASSLSGPSGSPLHF	TGTGCCAGCAGTTTATCTGGCCCGAGCGGATCACCCCTCCACTTT
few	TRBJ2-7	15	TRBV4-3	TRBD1	CASSPDRAGGYEQYF	TGCGCCAGCAGCCCGGACAGGGCTGGGGGATACGAGCAGTACTTC
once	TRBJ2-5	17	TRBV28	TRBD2	CASSLWTSGVVQETQYF	TGTGCCAGCAGTTTATGGACTAGCGGGGTGGTCCAAGAGACCCAGTACTTC
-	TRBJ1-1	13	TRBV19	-	CASSTPGDTEAFF	TGTGCCAGTAGTACCCCAGGGGACACTGAAGCTTTCTTT
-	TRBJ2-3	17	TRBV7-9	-	CASSLGRLGGPTDTQYF	TGTGCCAGCAGCTTGGGCCGACTAGGCGGACCTACAGATACGCAGTATTTT
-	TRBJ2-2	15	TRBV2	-	CASRTDPEGTGELFF	TGTGCCAGCAGGACGGATCCGGAGGGCACCGGGGAGCTGTTTTTT
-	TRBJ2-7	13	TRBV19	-	CASRGHIVTEQYF	TGTGCCAGTAGAGGACACATAGTCACCGAGCAGTACTTC
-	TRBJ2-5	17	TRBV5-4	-	CASSRGFSDLVAGIQYF	TGTGCCAGCAGCCGGGGATTTAGCGATCTCGTGGCTGGGATCCAGTACTTC
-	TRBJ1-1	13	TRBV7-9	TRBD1	CASSLGQVIEAFF	TGTGCCAGCAGCTTGGGACAGGTAATTGAAGCTTTCTTT
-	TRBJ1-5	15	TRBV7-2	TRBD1	CASSLYTGDNQPQHF	TGTGCCAGCAGCCTCTACACAGGGGACAATCAGCCCCAGCATTTT
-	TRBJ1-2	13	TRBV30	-	CAWSISSGYGYTF	TGTGCCTGGAGTATATCCTCCGGGTATGGCTACACCTTC
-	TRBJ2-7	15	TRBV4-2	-	CASSKPGLEAYEQYF	TGTGCCAGCAGCAAACCGGGACTGGAGGCCTACGAGCAGTACTTC
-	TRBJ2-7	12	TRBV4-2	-	CASSQVGGEQYF	TGTGCCAGCAGCCAAGTGGGGGGCGAGCAGTACTTC
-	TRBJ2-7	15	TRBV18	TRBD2	CASSLGLAGGYEQYF	TGTGCCAGCTCACTAGGACTAGCGGGAGGTTACGAGCAGTACTTC
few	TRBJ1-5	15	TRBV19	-	CASSWTDYSNQPQHF	TGTGCCAGTAGCTGGACAGATTATAGCAATCAGCCCCAGCATTTT
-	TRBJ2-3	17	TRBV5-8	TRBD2	CASSFAGTSGATDTQYF	TGTGCCAGCAGCTTCGCCGGGACTAGCGGGGCCACAGATACGCAGTATTTT
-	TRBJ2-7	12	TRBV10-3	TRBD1	CAIRTGTGEQYF	TGTGCCATCAGGACAGGGACGGGCGAGCAGTACTTC
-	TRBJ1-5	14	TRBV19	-	CASSIATGTRSQHF	TGTGCCAGTAGTATTGCAACAGGGACCAGATCCCAGCATTTT